The clone carrying this T cell receptor (beta chain) occurred once. Produced via immunoSEQ multiplex PCR; TCRdb's table is partial and in-frame only. The sample comprises some 360,000 clones, 88% of which are singletons, and 0.85% to 1.3% rests with the top ten. These data are taken from a study of blood T cell repertoires in COVID-19. Germline trimming cut 6 bases from V and 5 bases from J; bases unmatched to any gene: 13. Germline V lookup: CDR1 SGDLS, CDR2 YYNGEE. The CDR3 sequence is 16 residues long. Sequenced input: PBMCs or T cells enriched from blood (not recorded which). The origin of this receptor is a woman aged 25 to 39 who had been exposed to COVID-19. V gene TRBV9 combines with J gene TRBJ2-1; 8 nucleotides align to TRBD1. CDR3 protein: CASNPPPQGVHNEQFF. For the CDR3, the DNA is TGTGCCAGCAACCCTCCCCCACAGGGGGTCCACAATGAGCAGTTCTTC.